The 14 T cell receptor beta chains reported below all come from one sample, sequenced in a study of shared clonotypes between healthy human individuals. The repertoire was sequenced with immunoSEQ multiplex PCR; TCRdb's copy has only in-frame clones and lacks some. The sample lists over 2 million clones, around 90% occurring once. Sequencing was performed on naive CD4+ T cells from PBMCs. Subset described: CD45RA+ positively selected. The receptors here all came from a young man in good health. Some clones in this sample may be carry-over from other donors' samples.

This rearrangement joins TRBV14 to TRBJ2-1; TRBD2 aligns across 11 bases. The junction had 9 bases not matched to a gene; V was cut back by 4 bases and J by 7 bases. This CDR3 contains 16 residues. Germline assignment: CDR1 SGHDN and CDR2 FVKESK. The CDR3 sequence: CASSRPLAGVRNEQFF. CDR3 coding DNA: TGTGCCAGCAGCCGACCACTAGCGGGAGTTCGGAATGAGCAGTTCTTC.

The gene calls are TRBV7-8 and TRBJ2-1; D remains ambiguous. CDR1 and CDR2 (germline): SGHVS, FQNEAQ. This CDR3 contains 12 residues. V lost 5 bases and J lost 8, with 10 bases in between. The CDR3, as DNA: TGTGCCAGCAGCCCAGTTCACGATGAGCAGTTCTTC. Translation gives CASSPVHDEQFF.

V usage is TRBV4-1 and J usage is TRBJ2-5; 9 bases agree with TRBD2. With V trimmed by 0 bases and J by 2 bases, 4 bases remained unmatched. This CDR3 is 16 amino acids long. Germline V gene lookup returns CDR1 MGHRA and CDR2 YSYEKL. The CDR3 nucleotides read TGCGCCAGCAGCCAAGAAGGGACTAGCCGGCAAGAGACCCAGTACTTC. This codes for CASSQEGTSRQETQYF.

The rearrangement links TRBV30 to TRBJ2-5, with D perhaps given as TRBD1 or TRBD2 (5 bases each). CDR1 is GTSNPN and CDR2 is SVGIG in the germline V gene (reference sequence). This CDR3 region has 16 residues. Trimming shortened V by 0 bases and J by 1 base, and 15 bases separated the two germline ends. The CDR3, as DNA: TGTGCCTGGAGTGTAATTGGGGGACCGCTCCAAGAGACCCAGTACTTC. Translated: CAWSVIGGPLQETQYF.

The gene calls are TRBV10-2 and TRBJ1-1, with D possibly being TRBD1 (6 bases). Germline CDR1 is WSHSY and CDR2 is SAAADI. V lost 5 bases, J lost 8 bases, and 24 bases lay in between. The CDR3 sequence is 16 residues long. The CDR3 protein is CASSTPGGSLGSEAFF. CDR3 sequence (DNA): TGCGCCAGCAGTACCCCGGGGGGCTCGTTAGGGTCGGAAGCTTTCTTT.

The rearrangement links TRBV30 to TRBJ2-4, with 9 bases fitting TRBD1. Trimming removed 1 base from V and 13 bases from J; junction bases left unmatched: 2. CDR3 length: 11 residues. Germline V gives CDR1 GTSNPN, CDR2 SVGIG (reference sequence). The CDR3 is CAWSGTGEQYF. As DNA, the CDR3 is TGTGCCTGGAGTGGGACAGGGGAGCAGTACTTC.

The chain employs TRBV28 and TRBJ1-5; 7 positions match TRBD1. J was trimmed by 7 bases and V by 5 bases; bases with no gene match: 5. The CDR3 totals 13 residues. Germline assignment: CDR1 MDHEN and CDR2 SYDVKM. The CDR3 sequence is CASSTGTAQPQHF. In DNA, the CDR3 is TGTGCCAGCAGTACCGGGACAGCCCAGCCCCAGCATTTT.

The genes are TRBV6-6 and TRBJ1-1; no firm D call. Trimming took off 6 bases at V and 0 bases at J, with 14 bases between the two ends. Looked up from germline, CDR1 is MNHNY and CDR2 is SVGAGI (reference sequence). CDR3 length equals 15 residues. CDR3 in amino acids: CASRQGLDLNTEAFF. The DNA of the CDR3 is TGTGCCAGCAGACAAGGATTGGACCTGAACACTGAAGCTTTCTTT.

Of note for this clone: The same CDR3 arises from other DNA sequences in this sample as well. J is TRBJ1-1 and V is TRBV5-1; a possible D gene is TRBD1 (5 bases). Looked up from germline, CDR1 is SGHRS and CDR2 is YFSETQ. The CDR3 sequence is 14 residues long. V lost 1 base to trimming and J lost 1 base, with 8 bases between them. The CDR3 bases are TGCGCCAGCAGCTTGCAGGGAAGGAACACTGAAGCTTTCTTT. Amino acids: CASSLQGRNTEAFF.

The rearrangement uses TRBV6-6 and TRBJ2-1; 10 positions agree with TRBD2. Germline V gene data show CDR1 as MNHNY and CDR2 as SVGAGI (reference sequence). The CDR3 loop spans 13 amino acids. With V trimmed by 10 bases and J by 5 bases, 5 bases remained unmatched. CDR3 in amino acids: CATRLAGDNEQFF. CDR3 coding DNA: TGTGCCACTCGACTAGCGGGTGACAATGAGCAGTTCTTC.

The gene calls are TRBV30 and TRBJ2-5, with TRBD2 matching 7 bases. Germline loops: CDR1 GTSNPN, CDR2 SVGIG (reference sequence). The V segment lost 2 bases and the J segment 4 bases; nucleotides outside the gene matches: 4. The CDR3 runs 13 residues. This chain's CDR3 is CAWSISGIETQYF. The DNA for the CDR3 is TGTGCCTGGAGTATAAGCGGGATAGAGACCCAGTACTTC.

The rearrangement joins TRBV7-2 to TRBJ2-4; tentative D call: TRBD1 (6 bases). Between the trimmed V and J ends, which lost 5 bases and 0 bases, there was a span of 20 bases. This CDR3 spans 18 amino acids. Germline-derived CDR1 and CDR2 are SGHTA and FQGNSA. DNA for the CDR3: TGTGCCAGCAGCCCCGACAACCTCAAGGGGGTAGCCAAAAACATTCAGTACTTC. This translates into CASSPDNLKGVAKNIQYF. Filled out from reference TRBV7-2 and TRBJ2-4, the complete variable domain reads GAGVSQSPSNKVTEKGKDVELRCDPISGHTALYWYRQSLGQGLEFLIYFQGNSAPDKSGLPSDRFSAERTGGSVSTLTIQRTQQEDSAVYLCASSPDNLKGVAKNIQYFGAGTRLSVL.

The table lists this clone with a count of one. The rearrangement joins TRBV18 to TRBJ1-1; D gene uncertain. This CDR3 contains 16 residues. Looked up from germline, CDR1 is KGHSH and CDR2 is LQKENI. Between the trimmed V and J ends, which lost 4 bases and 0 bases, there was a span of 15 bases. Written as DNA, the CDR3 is TGTGCCAGCTCACTAAACCTAAACGTCGTGAACACTGAAGCTTTCTTT. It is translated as CASSLNLNVVNTEAFF.

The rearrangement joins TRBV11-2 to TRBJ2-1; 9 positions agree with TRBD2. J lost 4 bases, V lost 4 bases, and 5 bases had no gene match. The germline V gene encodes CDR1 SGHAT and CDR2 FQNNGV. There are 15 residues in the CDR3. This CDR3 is CASSYGTSWYNEQFF. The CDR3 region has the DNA TGTGCCAGCAGCTACGGGACTAGCTGGTACAATGAGCAGTTCTTC.